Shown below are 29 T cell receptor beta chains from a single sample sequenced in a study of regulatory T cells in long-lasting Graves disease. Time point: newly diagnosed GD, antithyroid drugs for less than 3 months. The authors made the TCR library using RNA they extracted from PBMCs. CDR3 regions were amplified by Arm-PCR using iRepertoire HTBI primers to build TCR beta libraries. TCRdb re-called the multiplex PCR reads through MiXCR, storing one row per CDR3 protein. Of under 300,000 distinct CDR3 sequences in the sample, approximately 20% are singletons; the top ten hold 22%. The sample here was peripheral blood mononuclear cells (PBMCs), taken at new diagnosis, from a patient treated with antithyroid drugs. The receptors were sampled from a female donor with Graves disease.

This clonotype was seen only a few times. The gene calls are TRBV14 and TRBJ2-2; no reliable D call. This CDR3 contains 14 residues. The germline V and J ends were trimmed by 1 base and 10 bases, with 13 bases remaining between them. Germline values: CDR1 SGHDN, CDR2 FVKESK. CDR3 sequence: CASSQAGYVVELFF. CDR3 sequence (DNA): TGTGCCAGCAGCCAAGCGGGTTATGTGGTGGAGCTGTTTTTT.

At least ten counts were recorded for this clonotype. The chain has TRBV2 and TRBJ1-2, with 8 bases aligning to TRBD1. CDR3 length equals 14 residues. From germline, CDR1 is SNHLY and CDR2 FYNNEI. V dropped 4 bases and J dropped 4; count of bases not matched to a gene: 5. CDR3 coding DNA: TGTGCCAGCAGTGTAGAAGGACAGGGCTATGGCTACACCTTC. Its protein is CASSVEGQGYGYTF.

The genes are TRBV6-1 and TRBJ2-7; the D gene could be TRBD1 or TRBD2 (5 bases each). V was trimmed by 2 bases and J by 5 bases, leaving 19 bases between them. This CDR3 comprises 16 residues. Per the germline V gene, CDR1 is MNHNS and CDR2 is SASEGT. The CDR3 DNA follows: TGTGCCAGCAGTGAACCCTTCGAGGGGTCCAGGGACGAGCAGTACTTC. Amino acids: CASSEPFEGSRDEQYF.

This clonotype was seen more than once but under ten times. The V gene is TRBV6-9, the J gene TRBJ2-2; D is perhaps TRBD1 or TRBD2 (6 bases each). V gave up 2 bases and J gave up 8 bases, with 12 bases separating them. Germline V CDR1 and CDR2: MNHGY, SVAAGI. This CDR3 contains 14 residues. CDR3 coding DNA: TGTGCCAGCAGTTATGATACAGGGACTGGGGAGCTGTTTTTT. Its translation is CASSYDTGTGELFF.

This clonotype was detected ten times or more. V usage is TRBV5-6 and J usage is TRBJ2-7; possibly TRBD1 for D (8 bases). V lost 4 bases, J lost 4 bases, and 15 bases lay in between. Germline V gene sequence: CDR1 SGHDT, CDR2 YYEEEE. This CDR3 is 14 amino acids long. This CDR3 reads CASSPGQGGYEQYF. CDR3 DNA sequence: TGTGCCAGCAGCCCCGGACAGGGAGGGTACGAGCAGTACTTC.

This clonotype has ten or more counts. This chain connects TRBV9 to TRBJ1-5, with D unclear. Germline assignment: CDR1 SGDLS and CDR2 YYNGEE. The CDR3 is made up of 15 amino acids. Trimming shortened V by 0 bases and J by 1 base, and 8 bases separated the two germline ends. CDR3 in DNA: TGTGCCAGCAGCGTAGGCGAAGGCAGCAATCAGCCCCAGCATTTT. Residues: CASSVGEGSNQPQHF.

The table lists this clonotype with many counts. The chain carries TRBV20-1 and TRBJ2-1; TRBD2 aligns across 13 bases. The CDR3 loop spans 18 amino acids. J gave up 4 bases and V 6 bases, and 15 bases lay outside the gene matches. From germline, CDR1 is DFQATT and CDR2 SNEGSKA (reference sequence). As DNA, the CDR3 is TGCAGTGCGGGGACTAGCGGGACCCTCGGGAGGGCATACAATGAGCAGTTCTTC. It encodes CSAGTSGTLGRAYNEQFF.

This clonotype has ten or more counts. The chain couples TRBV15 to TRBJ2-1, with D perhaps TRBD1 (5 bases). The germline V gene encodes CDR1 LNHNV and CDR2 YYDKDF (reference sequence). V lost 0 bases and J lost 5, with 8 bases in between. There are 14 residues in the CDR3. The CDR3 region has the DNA TGTGCCACCAGCAGAGATCGACAGAACAATGAGCAGTTCTTC. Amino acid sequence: CATSRDRQNNEQFF.

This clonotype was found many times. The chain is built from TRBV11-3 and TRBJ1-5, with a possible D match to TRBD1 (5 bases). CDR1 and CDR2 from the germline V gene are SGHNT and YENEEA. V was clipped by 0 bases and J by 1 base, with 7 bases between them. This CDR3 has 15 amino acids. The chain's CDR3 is CASSLDGGSNQPQHF. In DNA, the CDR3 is TGTGCCAGCAGCTTAGATGGGGGAAGCAATCAGCCCCAGCATTTT.

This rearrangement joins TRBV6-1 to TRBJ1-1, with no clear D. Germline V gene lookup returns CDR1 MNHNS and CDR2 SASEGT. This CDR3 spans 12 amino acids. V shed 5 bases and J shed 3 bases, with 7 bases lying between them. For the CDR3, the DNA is TGTGCCAGCAGTCGGTGGGACACTGAAGCTTTCTTT. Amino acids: CASSRWDTEAFF.

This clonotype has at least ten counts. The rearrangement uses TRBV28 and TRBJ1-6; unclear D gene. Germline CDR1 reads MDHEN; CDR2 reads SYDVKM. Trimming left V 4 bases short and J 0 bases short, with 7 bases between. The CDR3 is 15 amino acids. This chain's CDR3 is CASSSISSYNSPLHF. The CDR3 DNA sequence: TGTGCCAGCAGTTCGATAAGCTCCTATAATTCACCCCTCCACTTT.

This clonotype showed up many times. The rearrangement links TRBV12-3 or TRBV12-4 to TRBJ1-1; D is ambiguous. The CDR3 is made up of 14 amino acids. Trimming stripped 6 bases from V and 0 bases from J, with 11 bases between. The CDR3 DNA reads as TGTGCCAGCAGCACCACATATATGAACACTGAAGCTTTCTTT. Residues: CASSTTYMNTEAFF.

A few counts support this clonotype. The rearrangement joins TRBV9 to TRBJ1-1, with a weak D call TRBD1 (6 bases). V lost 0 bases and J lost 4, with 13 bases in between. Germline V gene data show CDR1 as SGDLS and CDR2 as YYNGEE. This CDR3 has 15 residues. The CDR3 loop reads CASSVDRGPGTEAFF. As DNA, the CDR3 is TGTGCCAGCAGCGTAGATCGGGGGCCGGGCACTGAAGCTTTCTTT.

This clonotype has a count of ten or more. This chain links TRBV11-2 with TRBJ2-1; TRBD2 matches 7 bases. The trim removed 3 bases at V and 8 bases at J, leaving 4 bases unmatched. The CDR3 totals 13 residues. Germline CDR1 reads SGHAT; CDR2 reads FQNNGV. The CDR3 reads CASSLGGSYEQFF. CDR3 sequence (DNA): TGTGCCAGCAGCTTGGGCGGGAGCTATGAGCAGTTCTTC.

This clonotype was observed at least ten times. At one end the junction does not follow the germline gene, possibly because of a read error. CDR3 sequence (DNA): TGTGCCAGCAGCCAAGGGACTAGCGGGAGCGGGGTCTTC. It is translated as CASSQGTSGSGVF. The rearrangement uses TRBV3-1 and TRBJ2-1, with 13 bases fitting TRBD2. Per the germline V gene, CDR1 is LGHDT and CDR2 is YNNKEL (reference sequence). CDR3 size: 13 residues.

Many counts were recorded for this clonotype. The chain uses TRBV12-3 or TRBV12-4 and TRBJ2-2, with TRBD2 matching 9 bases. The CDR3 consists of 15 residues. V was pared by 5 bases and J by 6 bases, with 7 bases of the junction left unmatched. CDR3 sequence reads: CASSPLGLAAGELFF. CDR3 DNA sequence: TGTGCCAGCAGTCCCTTGGGACTAGCCGCCGGGGAGCTGTTTTTT.

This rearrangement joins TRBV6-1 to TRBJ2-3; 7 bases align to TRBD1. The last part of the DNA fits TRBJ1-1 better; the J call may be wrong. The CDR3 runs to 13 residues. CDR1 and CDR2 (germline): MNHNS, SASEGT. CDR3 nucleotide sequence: TGTGCCAGCAGCGGGACAGTGGACACTGAAGCTTTCTTT. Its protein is CASSGTVDTEAFF.

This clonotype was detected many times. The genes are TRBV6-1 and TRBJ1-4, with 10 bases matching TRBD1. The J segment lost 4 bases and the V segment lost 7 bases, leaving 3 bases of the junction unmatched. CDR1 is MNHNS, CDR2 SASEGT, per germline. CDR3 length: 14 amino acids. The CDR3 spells CASIGTGVNEKLFF. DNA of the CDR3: TGTGCCAGCATAGGGACAGGGGTTAATGAAAAACTGTTTTTT.

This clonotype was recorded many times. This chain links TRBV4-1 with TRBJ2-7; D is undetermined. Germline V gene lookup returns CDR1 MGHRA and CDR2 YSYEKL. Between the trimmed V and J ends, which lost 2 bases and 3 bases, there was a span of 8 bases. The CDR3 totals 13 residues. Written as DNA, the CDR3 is TGCGCCAGCAGCCAAAGTGAGTACTACGAGCAGTACTTC. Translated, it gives CASSQSEYYEQYF.

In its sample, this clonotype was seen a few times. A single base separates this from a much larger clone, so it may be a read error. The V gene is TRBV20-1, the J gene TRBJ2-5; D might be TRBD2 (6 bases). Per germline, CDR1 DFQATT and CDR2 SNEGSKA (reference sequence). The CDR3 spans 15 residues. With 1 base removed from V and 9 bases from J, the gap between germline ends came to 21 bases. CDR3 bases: TGCAGTGCTAGAGTTCGTGTGGGATTGGGGGAGGCCCAGTACTTC. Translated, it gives CSARVRVGLGEAQYF.

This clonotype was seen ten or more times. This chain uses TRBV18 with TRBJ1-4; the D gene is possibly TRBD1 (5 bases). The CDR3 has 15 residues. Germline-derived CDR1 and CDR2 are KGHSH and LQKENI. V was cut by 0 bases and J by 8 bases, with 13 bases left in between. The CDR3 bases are TGTGCCAGCTCACCACCGTCCAGGGTGGTCGAAAAACTGTTTTTT. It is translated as CASSPPSRVVEKLFF.

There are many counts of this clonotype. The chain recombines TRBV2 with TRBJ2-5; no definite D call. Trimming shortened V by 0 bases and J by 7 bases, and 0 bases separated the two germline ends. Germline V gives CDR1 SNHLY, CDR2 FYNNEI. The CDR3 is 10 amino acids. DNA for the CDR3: TGTGCCAGCAGTGAAGCGACCCAGTACTTC. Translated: CASSEATQYF.

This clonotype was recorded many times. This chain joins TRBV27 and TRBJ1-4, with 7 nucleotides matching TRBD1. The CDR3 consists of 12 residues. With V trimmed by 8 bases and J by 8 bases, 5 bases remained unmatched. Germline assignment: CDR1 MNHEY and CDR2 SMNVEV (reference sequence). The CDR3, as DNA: TGTGCCAGCCCAGGGGGAGGAGAAAAACTGTTTTTT. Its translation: CASPGGGEKLFF.

The CDR3 is CSARGRASYEQYF. DNA for the CDR3: TGCAGTGCTAGGGGGCGGGCCTCCTACGAGCAGTACTTC. J is TRBJ2-7 and V is TRBV20-1; either TRBD1 or TRBD2 may supply D (5 bases each). The CDR3 has 13 residues. V was trimmed by 3 bases and J by 0 bases, leaving 9 bases between them. Germline-derived CDR1 and CDR2 are DFQATT and SNEGSKA (reference sequence).

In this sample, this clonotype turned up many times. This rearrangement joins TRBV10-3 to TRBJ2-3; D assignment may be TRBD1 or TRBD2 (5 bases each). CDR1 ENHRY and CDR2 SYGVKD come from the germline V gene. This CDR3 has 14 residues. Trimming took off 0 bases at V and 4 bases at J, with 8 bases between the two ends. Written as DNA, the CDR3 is TGTGCCATCAGTGAGTCTCAGGGAGCAGATACGCAGTATTTT. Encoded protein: CAISESQGADTQYF.

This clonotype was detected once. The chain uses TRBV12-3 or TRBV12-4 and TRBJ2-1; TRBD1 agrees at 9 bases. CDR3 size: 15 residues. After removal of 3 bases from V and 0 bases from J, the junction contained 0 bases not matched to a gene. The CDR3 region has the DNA TGTGCCAGCAGTTTGACAGGGGGCTCCTACAATGAGCAGTTCTTC. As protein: CASSLTGGSYNEQFF.

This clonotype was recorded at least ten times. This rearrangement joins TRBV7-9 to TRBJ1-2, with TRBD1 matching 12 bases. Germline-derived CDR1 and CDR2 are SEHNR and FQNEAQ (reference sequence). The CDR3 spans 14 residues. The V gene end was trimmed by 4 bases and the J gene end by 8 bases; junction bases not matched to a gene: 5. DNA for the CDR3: TGTGCCAGCAGCTATCCCGGGACAGGGGGCGGCTACACCTTC. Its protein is CASSYPGTGGGYTF. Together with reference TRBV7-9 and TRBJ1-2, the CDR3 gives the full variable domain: DTGVSQNPRHKITKRGQNVTFRCDPISEHNRLYWYRQTLGQGPEFLTYFQNEAQLEKSRLLSDRFSAERPKGSFSTLEIQRTEQGDSAMYLCASSYPGTGGGYTFGSGTRLTVV.

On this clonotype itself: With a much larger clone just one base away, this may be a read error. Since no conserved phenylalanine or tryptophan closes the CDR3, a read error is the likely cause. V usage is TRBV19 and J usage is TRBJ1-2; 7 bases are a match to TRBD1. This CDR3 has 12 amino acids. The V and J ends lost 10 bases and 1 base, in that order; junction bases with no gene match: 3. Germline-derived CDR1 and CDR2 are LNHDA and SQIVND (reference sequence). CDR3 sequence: CATGQINYGYTS. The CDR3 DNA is TGTGCCACGGGACAGATTAACTATGGCTACACCTCC.

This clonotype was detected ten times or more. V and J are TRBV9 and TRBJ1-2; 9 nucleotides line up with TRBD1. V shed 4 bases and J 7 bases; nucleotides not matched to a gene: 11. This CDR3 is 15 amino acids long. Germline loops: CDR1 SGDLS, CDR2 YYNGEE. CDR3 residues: CASSTGTGRASGYTF. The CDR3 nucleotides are TGTGCCAGCAGCACCGGGACAGGGAGGGCTTCTGGCTACACCTTC.